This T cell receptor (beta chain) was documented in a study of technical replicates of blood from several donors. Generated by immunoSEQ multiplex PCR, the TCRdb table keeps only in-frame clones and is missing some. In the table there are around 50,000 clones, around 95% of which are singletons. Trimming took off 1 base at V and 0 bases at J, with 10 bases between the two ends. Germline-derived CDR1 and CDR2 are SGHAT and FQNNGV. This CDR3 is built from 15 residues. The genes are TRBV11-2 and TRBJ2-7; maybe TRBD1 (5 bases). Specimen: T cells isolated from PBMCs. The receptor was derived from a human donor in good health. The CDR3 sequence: CASSLGPGNSYEQYF. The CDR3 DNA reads TGTGCCAGCAGCTTAGGTCCAGGGAACTCCTACGAGCAGTACTTC. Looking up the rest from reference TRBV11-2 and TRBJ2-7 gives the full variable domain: EAGVAQSPRYKIIEKRQSVAFWCNPISGHATLYWYQQILGQGPKLLIQFQNNGVVDDSQLPKDRFSAERLKGVDSTLKIQPAKLEDSAVYLCASSLGPGNSYEQYFGPGTRLTVT.